Only a few counts were recorded for the clone carrying this T cell receptor beta chain. Its antigen is unknown. This record belongs to a study of T cell responses to AZD1222 COVID-19 vaccine. The data were produced by immunoSEQ multiplex PCR, yet TCRdb's version contains in-frame clones alone and is incomplete. Of about 150,000 clones listed, approximately 88% are singletons. V was pared by 5 bases and J by 7 bases, with 9 bases of the junction left unmatched. Germline V gene lookup returns CDR1 SGHVS and CDR2 FNYEAQ. The CDR3 is made up of 16 amino acids. General study results and limits: Only a handful of AZD1222 recipients were seropositive at baseline. Clonal diversity may have been underestimated, and the donors were mostly white British, with more females than males.

The sequences come from peripheral blood, collected on day 0 of MenACWY control vaccination. This TCR derives from an adult in good health. V and J are TRBV7-6 and TRBJ1-4; 11 nucleotides line up with TRBD1. The DNA of the CDR3 is TGTGCCAGCAGCCCGGACAGGGGGCGGGTTAGTGAAAAACTGTTTTTT. It is translated as CASSPDRGRVSEKLFF.